Listed here is a single T cell receptor beta chain. Some clones are missing from TCRdb's copy, which holds only in-frame ones; the method was immunoSEQ multiplex PCR. The table lists 150,000 to 200,000 clones, approximately 94% of them singletons. These data come from a study of control samples from healthy donors and cancer patients. The sample taken for sequencing was blood. This receptor was identified in a woman aged 40 to 50 in good health.

The DNA of the CDR3 is TGTGCCAGCAGCTCACCTGGACAGGTTATCCCCACAGATACGCAGTATTTT. It encodes CASSSPGQVIPTDTQYF. V and J are TRBV7-2 and TRBJ2-3; 7 bases line up with TRBD1. V trimming: 4 bases; J trimming: 2 bases; junction bases outside the gene matches: 12. Germline CDR1 reads SGHTA; CDR2 reads FQGNSA. There are 17 residues in the CDR3. Full variable domain (outside the CDR3, taken from reference TRBV7-2 and TRBJ2-3): GAGVSQSPSNKVTEKGKDVELRCDPISGHTALYWYRQSLGQGLEFLIYFQGNSAPDKSGLPSDRFSAERTGGSVSTLTIQRTQQEDSAVYLCASSSPGQVIPTDTQYFGPGTRLTVL.